This entry lists 26 T cell receptor beta chains sequenced from one sample in a study of CD8 T cells in ankylosing spondylitis. TCRdb redid the calling of the 5' RACE reads with MiXCR, one entry per CDR3 protein. The repertoire holds around 340,000 distinct CDR3 sequences, with 14% to 15% as singletons. The specimen was blood, either unsorted or a sorted T cell fraction (not recorded which). The receptors originated from a male donor with ankylosing spondylitis or in good health (not recorded which).

The rearrangement uses TRBV10-2 and TRBJ2-2; tentatively, D is TRBD2 (6 bases). Trimming left V 4 bases short and J 1 base short, with 10 bases between. CDR3 length equals 15 residues. Germline assignment: CDR1 WSHSY and CDR2 SAAADI. For the CDR3, the DNA is TGCGCCAGCAGTGCTAGCGTTCGGAACACCGGGGAGCTGTTTTTT. It specifies CASSASVRNTGELFF.

This clonotype was found a few times. This sequence joins TRBV15 and TRBJ2-2; no clear D. Germline CDR1 and CDR2: LNHNV and YYDKDF (reference sequence). The germline V and J ends were trimmed by 0 bases and 12 bases, with 17 bases remaining between them. This CDR3 comprises 15 residues. In DNA form, the CDR3 reads TGTGCCACCAGCAGAGATCACGGGTTTAAGTCGAAGCTGTTTTTT. Amino acids: CATSRDHGFKSKLFF.

The rearrangement uses TRBV5-1 and TRBJ1-1, with TRBD1 as a possible D gene (6 bases). CDR1 SGHRS and CDR2 YFSETQ come from the germline V gene. The V gene lost 6 bases and the J gene lost 11 bases, with 23 bases spanning the gap. The CDR3 loop spans 14 amino acids. As DNA, the CDR3 is TGCGCCAGCACCAGGAGGGACACGGCGGATGGTGCTTTCTTT. It codes for CASTRRDTADGAFF. Complete variable domain (other parts from reference TRBV5-1 and TRBJ1-1): KAGVTQTPRYLIKTRGQQVTLSCSPISGHRSVSWYQQTPGQGLQFLFEYFSETQRNKGNFPGRFSGRQFSNSRSEMNVSTLELGDSALYLCASTRRDTADGAFFGQGTRLTVV.

The chain is built from TRBV9 and TRBJ2-2; 7 bases are shared with TRBD2. Germline-derived CDR1 and CDR2 are SGDLS and YYNGEE. V lost 0 bases and J lost 2; bases outside the gene matches: 13. The CDR3 totals 19 residues. CDR3 region: CASSVDSLGLADNTGELFF. The DNA of the CDR3 is TGTGCCAGCAGCGTAGATTCGTTGGGGCTAGCGGATAACACCGGGGAGCTGTTTTTT. Complete variable domain (other parts from reference TRBV9 and TRBJ2-2): DSGVTQTPKHLITATGQRVTLRCSPRSGDLSVYWYQQSLDQGLQFLIQYYNGEERAKGNILERFSAQQFPDLHSELNLSSLELGDSALYFCASSVDSLGLADNTGELFFGEGSRLTVL.

The chain recombines TRBV2 with TRBJ2-1; D possibly corresponds to TRBD2 (5 bases). The germline gives CDR1 SNHLY, CDR2 FYNNEI. Trimming removed 6 bases at V and 0 bases at J, with 12 bases between. The CDR3 sequence is 15 residues long. The CDR3 nucleotides are TGTGCCAGCAGAACTAGATTAAACTCCTACAATGAGCAGTTCTTC. It specifies CASRTRLNSYNEQFF.

V and J are TRBV6-5 and TRBJ2-1; TRBD2 agrees at 9 bases. V lost 0 bases, J lost 6 bases, and 6 bases stayed unmatched. Germline CDR1 reads MNHEY; CDR2 reads SVGAGI. The CDR3 has 16 amino acids. The CDR3 spells CASSYSISLAGNEQFF. CDR3 DNA: TGTGCCAGCAGTTACTCGATCTCACTAGCGGGCAATGAGCAGTTCTTC.

The rearrangement joins TRBV20-1 to TRBJ1-5; a weak D match, TRBD1 (5 bases). The CDR3 is 20 amino acids. Germline values: CDR1 DFQATT, CDR2 SNEGSKA (reference sequence). V shed 3 bases and J shed 0 bases, with 27 bases lying between them. CDR3 in DNA: TGCAGTGCTAGGCGCGACAGCCGAGCTGAGGGGTTATATAGCAATCAGCCCCAGCATTTT. It specifies CSARRDSRAEGLYSNQPQHF.

There are a few counts of this clonotype. The chain joins TRBV29-1 to TRBJ1-1; a possible D gene is TRBD1 (5 bases). V lost 6 bases and J 4 bases, leaving 18 bases between the germline ends. Germline V gene data show CDR1 as SQVTM and CDR2 as ANQGSEA. The CDR3 consists of 14 residues. The CDR3 loop reads CSVVDTGSGTEAFF. The DNA for the CDR3 is TGCAGCGTCGTTGACACAGGATCAGGCACTGAAGCTTTCTTT.

The chain uses TRBV12-3 or TRBV12-4 and TRBJ1-2; D is unclear. Deletions cut 5 bases from V and 6 bases from J, with 13 bases between. The CDR3 is made up of 13 amino acids. CDR3: CASSRRGGNGYTF. For the CDR3, the DNA is TGTGCCAGCAGTCGACGGGGTGGTAATGGCTACACCTTC.

This clonotype has more than one count but fewer than ten. The rearrangement joins TRBV9 to TRBJ1-1; D remains unclear. The CDR3 runs 13 residues. The V gene's germline CDR1 is SGDLS and CDR2 YYNGEE. V shed 0 bases and J shed 3 bases, with 6 bases lying between them. The CDR3 loop reads CASSVEGDTEAFF. The CDR3 DNA reads TGTGCCAGCAGCGTAGAGGGAGACACTGAAGCTTTCTTT.

This clonotype occurred many times. The chain combines TRBV25-1 with TRBJ1-1, with D unresolved. The CDR3 is 14 amino acids. V lost 5 bases and J 1 base, leaving 11 bases between the germline ends. Per the germline V gene, CDR1 is MGHDK and CDR2 is SYGVNS. The CDR3: CASSPPIENTEAFF. As DNA, the CDR3 is TGTGCCAGCAGTCCCCCGATCGAGAACACTGAAGCTTTCTTT.

The CDR3 DNA sequence: TGCAGTGCTAAACGAGGGGGGTACACTGAAGCTTTCTTT. It encodes CSAKRGGYTEAFF. The chain recombines TRBV20-1 with TRBJ1-1; D possibly corresponds to TRBD1 (6 bases). The length of the CDR3 is 13 residues. V lost 4 bases to trimming and J lost 3 bases, with 12 bases between them. The germline V gene has CDR1 DFQATT and CDR2 SNEGSKA (reference sequence).

This clonotype was found once. This sequence joins TRBV7-2 and TRBJ2-2; D gene ambiguous. In germline, CDR1 is SGHTA, CDR2 FQGNSA. V was cut by 4 bases and J by 6 bases, with 9 bases left in between. The CDR3 length is 13 residues. The CDR3 region has the DNA TGTGCCAGCAGCTATATAGTGCCCGGGGAGCTGTTTTTT. The encoded protein is CASSYIVPGELFF.

A few counts support this clonotype. The chain uses TRBV5-6 and TRBJ2-7, with D maybe TRBD2 (5 bases). There are 15 residues in the CDR3. Germline V CDR1 and CDR2: SGHDT, YYEEEE. The germline V and J ends were trimmed by 1 base and 9 bases, with 20 bases remaining between them. CDR3 loop: CASSLMEAPSLVQYF. The CDR3 DNA is TGTGCCAGCAGCTTGATGGAGGCCCCCTCGTTGGTGCAGTACTTC.

Many counts were recorded for this clonotype. J is TRBJ1-2 and V is TRBV9, with D tentatively TRBD1 (5 bases). The germline V gene has CDR1 SGDLS and CDR2 YYNGEE. This CDR3 is built from 19 residues. V lost 0 bases and J lost 4, with 25 bases in between. This CDR3 reads CASSVEEVGGLSSLYGYTF. In nucleotides, the CDR3 is TGTGCCAGCAGCGTAGAAGAGGTTGGGGGTTTATCCTCTCTCTATGGCTACACCTTC.

V and J are TRBV29-1 and TRBJ2-6; no definite D call. Trimming removed 3 bases at V and 2 bases at J, with 8 bases between. Germline V lookup: CDR1 SQVTM, CDR2 ANQGSEA. The CDR3 contains 14 residues. CDR3 sequence: CSVEKGTGANVLTF. CDR3 coding DNA: TGCAGCGTTGAGAAAGGGACTGGGGCCAACGTCCTGACTTTC.

This clonotype was detected ten times or more. The gene calls are TRBV5-1 and TRBJ1-1; D possibly corresponds to TRBD1 (5 bases). CDR3 length: 18 residues. CDR1 and CDR2 from the germline V gene are SGHRS and YFSETQ. V shed 4 bases and J shed 0 bases, with 22 bases lying between them. CDR3 sequence (DNA): TGCGCCAGCAGCCCGGGGTTAGGGGCCATCGGGATGAACACTGAAGCTTTCTTT. Protein: CASSPGLGAIGMNTEAFF.

The V gene is TRBV20-1, the J gene TRBJ2-3; no clear D. Germline lookup yields CDR1 DFQATT and CDR2 SNEGSKA (reference sequence). This CDR3 has 12 amino acids. The germline V and J ends were trimmed by 8 bases and 4 bases, with 13 bases remaining between them. CDR3 residues: CSPRGPSDTQYF. DNA of the CDR3: TGCAGTCCGAGAGGACCCTCAGATACGCAGTATTTT.

This clonotype has only a few counts. The V and J genes are TRBV5-1 and TRBJ2-2; D possibly corresponds to TRBD2 (6 bases). CDR1 and CDR2 (germline): SGHRS, YFSETQ. The CDR3 loop spans 14 amino acids. Trimming shortened V by 1 base and J by 4 bases, and 8 bases separated the two germline ends. The DNA for the CDR3 is TGCGCCAGCAGCTTGCTGACTAGCACCGGGGAGCTGTTTTTT. Protein sequence: CASSLLTSTGELFF.

The V call is TRBV7-6, the J call TRBJ1-1, with unresolved D. The germline V gene encodes CDR1 SGHVS and CDR2 FNYEAQ. Trimming left V 2 bases short and J 4 bases short, with 11 bases between. There are 14 residues in the CDR3. The CDR3 protein is CASSLLGLGTEAFF. CDR3 DNA: TGTGCCAGCAGCTTATTAGGGCTGGGCACTGAAGCTTTCTTT.

V and J are TRBV20-1 and TRBJ1-1; D uncertain. Germline-derived CDR1 and CDR2 are DFQATT and SNEGSKA (reference sequence). The CDR3 is 12 residues long. V lost 0 bases, J lost 8 bases, and 10 bases lay in between. CDR3 protein: CSAREGLLEAFF. The DNA for the CDR3 is TGCAGTGCTAGAGAAGGTTTGCTAGAAGCTTTCTTT.

This chain links TRBV6-5 with TRBJ2-7; 11 bases line up with TRBD2. This CDR3 is 12 amino acids long. Germline values: CDR1 MNHEY, CDR2 SVGAGI. The CDR3 coding sequence is TGTGTGACTAGCGGGGATTCCTACGAGCAGTACTTC. This encodes CVTSGDSYEQYF.

This clonotype turned up a few times. The V call is TRBV5-5, the J call TRBJ2-5; weak D call: TRBD2 (5 bases). Trimming took off 0 bases at V and 5 bases at J, with 11 bases between the two ends. The germline CDR1 and CDR2 sequences are SGHKS and YYEKEE (reference sequence). This CDR3 has 14 amino acids. The CDR3 DNA reads TGTGCCAGCAGCTTGGTAACGCCGGGGGAGACCCAGTACTTC. Its translation: CASSLVTPGETQYF.

The sample holds a few counts of this clonotype. The J gene is TRBJ2-1, the V gene TRBV12-3 or TRBV12-4; TRBD2 aligns across 8 bases. The V and J ends lost 3 bases and 5 bases, in that order; junction bases with no gene match: 12. This CDR3 is 17 amino acids long. CDR3 nucleotides: TGTGCCAGCAGTTTCCACTCGGCCAGCGGGAGCCACAATGAGCAGTTCTTC. Translating gives CASSFHSASGSHNEQFF.

In this sample, this clonotype turned up a few times. This chain links TRBV12-3 or TRBV12-4 with TRBJ2-6; D is possibly TRBD1 (5 bases). This CDR3 contains 16 residues. The ends were cut back, 6 bases at V and 2 bases at J, with 14 bases in the middle. In DNA, the CDR3 is TGTGCCAGCAGGAACCTAGGGGTAACTGGGGCCAACGTCCTGACTTTC. Amino acid sequence: CASRNLGVTGANVLTF.

V usage is TRBV10-3 and J usage is TRBJ2-3; possibly TRBD1 for D (6 bases). The CDR3 totals 14 residues. The V gene's germline CDR1 is ENHRY and CDR2 SYGVKD. The V gene lost 7 bases and the J gene lost 3 bases, with 14 bases spanning the gap. CDR3 sequence: CAINLDSATDTQYF. CDR3 coding DNA: TGTGCCATCAACTTGGACAGTGCGACAGATACGCAGTATTTT.